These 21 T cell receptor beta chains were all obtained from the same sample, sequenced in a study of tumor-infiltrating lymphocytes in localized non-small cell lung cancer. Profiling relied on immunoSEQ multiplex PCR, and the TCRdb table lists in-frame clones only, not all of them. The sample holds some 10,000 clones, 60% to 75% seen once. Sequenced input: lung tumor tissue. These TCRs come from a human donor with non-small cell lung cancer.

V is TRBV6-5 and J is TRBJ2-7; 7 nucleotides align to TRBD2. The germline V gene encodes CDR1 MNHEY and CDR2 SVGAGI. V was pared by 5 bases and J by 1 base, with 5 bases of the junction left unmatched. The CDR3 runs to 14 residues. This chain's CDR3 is CASSLADSSYEQYF. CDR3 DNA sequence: TGTGCCAGCAGTCTAGCGGATTCTTCCTACGAGCAGTACTTC.

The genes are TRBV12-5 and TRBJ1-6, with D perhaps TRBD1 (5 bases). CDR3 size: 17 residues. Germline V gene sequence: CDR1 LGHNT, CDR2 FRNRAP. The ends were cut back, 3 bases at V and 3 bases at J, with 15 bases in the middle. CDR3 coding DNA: TGTGCTAGTGGTTTTCACCAGGGTGTAGACTATAATTCACCCCTCCACTTT. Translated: CASGFHQGVDYNSPLHF.

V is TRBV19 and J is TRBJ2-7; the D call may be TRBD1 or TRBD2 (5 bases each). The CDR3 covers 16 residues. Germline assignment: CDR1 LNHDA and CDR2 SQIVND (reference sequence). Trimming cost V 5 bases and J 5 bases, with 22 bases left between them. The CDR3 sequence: CASSPRGTFPINEQYF. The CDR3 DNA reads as TGTGCCAGTAGTCCGCGTGGGACGTTTCCCATCAACGAGCAGTACTTC.

In DNA, the CDR3 is TGTGCCAGCAGCCTAACTCAGGGTATCTCTGGAAACACCATATATTTT. Residues: CASSLTQGISGNTIYF. The J gene is TRBJ1-3, the V gene TRBV7-8; possibly TRBD1 for D (5 bases). Germline CDR1 reads SGHVS; CDR2 reads FQNEAQ. This CDR3 comprises 16 residues. Between the trimmed V and J ends, which lost 5 bases and 0 bases, there was a span of 14 bases. Together with reference TRBV7-8 and TRBJ1-3, the CDR3 gives the full variable domain: GAGVSQSPRYKVAKRGQDVALRCDPISGHVSLFWYQQALGQGPEFLTYFQNEAQLDKSGLPSDRFFAERPEGSVSTLKIQRTQQEDSAVYLCASSLTQGISGNTIYFGEGSWLTVV.

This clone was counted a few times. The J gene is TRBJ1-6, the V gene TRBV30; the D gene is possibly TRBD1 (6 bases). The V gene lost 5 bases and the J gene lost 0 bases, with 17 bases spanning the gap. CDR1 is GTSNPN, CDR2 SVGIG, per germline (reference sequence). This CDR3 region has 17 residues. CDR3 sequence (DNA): TGTGCCTGGGAACCGGGACAAACGAGCTCCTATAATTCACCCCTCCACTTT. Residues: CAWEPGQTSSYNSPLHF. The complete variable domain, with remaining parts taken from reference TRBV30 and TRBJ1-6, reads SQTIHQWPATLVQPVGSPLSLECTVEGTSNPNLYWYRQAAGRGLQLLFYSVGIGQISSEVPQNLSASRPQDRQFILSSKKLLLSDSGFYLCAWEPGQTSSYNSPLHFGNGTRLTVT.

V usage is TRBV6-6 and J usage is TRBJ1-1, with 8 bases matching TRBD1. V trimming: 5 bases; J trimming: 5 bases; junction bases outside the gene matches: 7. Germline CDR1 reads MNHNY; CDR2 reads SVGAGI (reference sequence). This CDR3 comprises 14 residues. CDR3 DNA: TGTGCCAGCAGTCCTTGGACAGGGAGGACTGAAGCTTTCTTT. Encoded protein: CASSPWTGRTEAFF.

The CDR3 here is CASSPGQGASGNTIYF. CDR3 coding DNA: TGTGCCAGCAGTCCGGGACAGGGAGCCTCTGGAAACACCATATATTTT. The gene calls are TRBV2 and TRBJ1-3; 9 nucleotides align to TRBD1. CDR3 length: 16 amino acids. Germline-derived CDR1 and CDR2 are SNHLY and FYNNEI. The ends lost 5 bases at V and 0 bases at J; junction bases unmatched: 5.

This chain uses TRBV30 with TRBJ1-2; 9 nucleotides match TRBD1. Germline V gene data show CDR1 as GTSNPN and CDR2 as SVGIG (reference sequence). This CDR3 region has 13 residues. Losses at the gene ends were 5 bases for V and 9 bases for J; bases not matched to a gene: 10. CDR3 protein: CAWSTGGMGRYTF. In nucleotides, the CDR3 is TGTGCCTGGTCTACAGGGGGCATGGGGCGCTACACCTTC.

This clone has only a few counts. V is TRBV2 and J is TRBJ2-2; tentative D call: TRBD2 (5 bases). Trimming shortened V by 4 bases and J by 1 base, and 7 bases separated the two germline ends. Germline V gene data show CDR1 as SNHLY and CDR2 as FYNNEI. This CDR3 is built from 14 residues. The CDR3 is CASSVRGNTGELFF. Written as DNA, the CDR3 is TGTGCCAGCAGTGTACGGGGGAACACCGGGGAGCTGTTTTTT.

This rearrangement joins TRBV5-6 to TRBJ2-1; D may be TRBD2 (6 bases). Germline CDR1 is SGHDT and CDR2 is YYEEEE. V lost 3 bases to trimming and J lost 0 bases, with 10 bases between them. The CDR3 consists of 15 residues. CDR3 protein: CASSYWGDSYNEQFF. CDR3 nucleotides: TGTGCCAGCAGCTATTGGGGGGACTCCTACAATGAGCAGTTCTTC.

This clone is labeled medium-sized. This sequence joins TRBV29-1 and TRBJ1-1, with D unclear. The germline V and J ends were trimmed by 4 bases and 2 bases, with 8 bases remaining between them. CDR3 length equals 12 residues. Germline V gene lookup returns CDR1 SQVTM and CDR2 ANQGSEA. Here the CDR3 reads CSVGHTNTEAFF. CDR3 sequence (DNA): TGCAGCGTTGGCCACACAAACACTGAAGCTTTCTTT.

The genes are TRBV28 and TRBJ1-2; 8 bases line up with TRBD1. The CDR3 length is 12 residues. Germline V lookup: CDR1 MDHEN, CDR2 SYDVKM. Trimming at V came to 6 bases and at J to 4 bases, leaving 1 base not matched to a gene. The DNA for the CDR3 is TGTGCCAGCAGCGACAGGGGCTATGGCTACACCTTC. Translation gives CASSDRGYGYTF.

The CDR3 reads CASRTGRASYNEQFF. CDR3 DNA: TGCGCCAGCCGGACGGGGAGGGCATCCTACAATGAGCAGTTCTTC. The chain joins TRBV10-2 to TRBJ2-1; 7 bases align to TRBD2. The CDR3 runs 15 residues. Per the germline V gene, CDR1 is WSHSY and CDR2 is SAAADI. The V gene end was trimmed by 8 bases and the J gene end by 1 base; junction bases not matched to a gene: 8.

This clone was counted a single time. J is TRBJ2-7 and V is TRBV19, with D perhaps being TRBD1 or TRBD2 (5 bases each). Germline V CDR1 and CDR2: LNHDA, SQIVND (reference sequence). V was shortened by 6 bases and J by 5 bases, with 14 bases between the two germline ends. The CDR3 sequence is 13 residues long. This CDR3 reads CASSRDARNEQYF. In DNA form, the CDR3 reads TGTGCCAGTAGCCGGGACGCAAGGAACGAGCAGTACTTC.

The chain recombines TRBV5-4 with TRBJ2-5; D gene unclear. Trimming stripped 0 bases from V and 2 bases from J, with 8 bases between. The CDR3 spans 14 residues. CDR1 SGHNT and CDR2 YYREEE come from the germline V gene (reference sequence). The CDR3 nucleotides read TGTGCCAGCAGCTTGGATCGGTTTCAAGAGACCCAGTACTTC. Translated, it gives CASSLDRFQETQYF.

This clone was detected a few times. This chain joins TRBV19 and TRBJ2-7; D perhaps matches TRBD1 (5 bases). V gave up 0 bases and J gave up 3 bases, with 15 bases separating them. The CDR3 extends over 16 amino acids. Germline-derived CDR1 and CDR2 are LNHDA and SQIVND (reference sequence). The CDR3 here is CASSIEVATVGYEQYF. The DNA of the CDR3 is TGTGCCAGTAGTATAGAAGTGGCGACAGTGGGCTACGAGCAGTACTTC.

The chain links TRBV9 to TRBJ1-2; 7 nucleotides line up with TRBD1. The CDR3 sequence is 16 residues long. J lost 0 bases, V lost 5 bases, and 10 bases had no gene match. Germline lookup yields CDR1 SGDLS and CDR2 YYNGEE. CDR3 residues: CASSIAGTEANYGYTF. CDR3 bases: TGTGCCAGCAGTATCGCCGGGACAGAGGCTAACTATGGCTACACCTTC.

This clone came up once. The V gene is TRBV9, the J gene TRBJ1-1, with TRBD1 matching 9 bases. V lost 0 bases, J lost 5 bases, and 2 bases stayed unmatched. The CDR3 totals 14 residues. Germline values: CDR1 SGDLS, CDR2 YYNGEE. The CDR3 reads CASSVGDRGTEAFF. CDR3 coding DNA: TGTGCCAGCAGCGTAGGTGACAGGGGGACTGAAGCTTTCTTT.

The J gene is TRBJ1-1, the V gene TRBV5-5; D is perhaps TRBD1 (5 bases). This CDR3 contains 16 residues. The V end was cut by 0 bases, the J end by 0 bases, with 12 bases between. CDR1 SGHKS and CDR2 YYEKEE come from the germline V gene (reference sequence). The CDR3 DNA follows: TGTGCCAGCAGCTTGGTTCTTGGGGCCATGAACACTGAAGCTTTCTTT. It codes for CASSLVLGAMNTEAFF.

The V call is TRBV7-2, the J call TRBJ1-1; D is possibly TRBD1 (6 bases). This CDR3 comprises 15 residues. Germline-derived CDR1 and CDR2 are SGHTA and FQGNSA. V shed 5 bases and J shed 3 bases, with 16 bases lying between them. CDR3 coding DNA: TGTGCCAGCAGCGAGACAGGCGGAAGGGACACTGAAGCTTTCTTT. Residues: CASSETGGRDTEAFF.

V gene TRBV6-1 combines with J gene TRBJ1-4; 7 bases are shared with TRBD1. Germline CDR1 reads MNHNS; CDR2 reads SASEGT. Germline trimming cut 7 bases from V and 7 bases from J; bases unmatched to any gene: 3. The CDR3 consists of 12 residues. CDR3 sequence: CASNRGSEKLFF. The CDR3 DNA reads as TGTGCCAGCAACAGGGGAAGTGAAAAACTGTTTTTT.